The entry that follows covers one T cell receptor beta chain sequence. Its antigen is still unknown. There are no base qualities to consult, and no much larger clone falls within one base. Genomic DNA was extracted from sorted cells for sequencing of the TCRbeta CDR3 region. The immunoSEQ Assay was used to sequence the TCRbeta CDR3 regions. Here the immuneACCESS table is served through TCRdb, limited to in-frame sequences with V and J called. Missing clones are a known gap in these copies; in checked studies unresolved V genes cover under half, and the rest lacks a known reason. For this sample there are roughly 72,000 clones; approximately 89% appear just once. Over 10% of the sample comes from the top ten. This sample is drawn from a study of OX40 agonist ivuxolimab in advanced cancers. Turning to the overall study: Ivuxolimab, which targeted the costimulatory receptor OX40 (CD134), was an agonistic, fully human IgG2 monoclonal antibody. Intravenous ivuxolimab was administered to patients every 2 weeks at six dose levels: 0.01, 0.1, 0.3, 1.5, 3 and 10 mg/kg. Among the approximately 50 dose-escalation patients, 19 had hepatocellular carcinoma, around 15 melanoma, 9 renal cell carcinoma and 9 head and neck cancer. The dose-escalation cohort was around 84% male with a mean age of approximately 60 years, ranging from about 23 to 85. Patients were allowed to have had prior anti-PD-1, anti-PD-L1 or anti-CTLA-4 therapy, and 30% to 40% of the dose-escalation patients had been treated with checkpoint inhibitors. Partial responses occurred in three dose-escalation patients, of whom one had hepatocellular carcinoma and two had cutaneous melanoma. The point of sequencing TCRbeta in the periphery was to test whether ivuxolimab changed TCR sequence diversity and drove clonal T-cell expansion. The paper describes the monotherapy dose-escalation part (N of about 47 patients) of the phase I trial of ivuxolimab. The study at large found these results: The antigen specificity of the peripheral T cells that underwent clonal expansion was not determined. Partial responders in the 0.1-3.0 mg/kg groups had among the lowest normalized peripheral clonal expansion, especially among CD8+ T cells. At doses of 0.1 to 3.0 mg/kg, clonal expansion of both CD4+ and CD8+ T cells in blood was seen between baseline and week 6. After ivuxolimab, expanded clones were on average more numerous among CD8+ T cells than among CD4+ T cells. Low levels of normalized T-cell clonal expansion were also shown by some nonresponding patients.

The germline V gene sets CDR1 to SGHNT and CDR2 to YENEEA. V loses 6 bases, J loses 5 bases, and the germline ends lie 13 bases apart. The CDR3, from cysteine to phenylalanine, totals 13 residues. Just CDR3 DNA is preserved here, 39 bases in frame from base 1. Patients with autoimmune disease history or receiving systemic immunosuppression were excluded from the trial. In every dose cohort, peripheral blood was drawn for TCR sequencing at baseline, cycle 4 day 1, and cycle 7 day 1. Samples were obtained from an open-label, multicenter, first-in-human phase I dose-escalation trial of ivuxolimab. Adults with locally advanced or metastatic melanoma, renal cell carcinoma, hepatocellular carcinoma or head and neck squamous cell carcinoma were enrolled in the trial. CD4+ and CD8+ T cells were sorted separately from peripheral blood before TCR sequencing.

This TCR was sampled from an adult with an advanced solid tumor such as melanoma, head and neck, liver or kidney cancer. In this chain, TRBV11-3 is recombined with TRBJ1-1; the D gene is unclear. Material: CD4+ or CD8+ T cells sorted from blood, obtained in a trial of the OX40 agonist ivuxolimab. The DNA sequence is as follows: TGTGCCAGCAGTCTAAGCCCGGGGACTGAAGCTTTCTTT. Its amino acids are CASSLSPGTEAFF.